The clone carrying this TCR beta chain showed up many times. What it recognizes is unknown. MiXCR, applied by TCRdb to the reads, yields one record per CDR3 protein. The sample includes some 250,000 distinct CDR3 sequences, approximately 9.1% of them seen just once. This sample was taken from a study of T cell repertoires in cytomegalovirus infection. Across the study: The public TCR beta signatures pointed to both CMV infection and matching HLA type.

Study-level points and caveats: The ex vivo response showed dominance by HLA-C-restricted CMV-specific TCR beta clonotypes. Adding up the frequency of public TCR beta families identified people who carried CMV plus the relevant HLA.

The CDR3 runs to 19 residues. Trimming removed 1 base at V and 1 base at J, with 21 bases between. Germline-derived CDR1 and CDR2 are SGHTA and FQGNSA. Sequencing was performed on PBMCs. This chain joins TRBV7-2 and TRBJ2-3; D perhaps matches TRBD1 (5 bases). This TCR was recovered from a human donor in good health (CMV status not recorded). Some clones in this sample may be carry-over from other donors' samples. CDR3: CASSLGGRKADLGTDTQYF. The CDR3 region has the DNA TGTGCCAGCAGCTTAGGGGGCCGAAAGGCCGACTTAGGCACAGATACGCAGTATTTT.